The sequence of this T cell receptor (beta chain) was determined in a study of radiation and T cells in renal cell carcinoma (dated by TCRdb to about 2020). About the full investigation: Samples came from a clinical trial, in which primary renal cell carcinomas received 15 Gy stereotactic body radiation therapy followed by nephrectomy 4 weeks later. In total, some 50 samples, comprising around 25 tumors and some 27 peripheral blood samples, were subjected to TCR beta sequencing. Across all 50 or so samples, more than 4,000,000 unique CDR3 nucleotide sequences, encoding 2,658,974 unique CDR3 amino acid sequences, were identified.

Study-wide findings and limitations: In blood, the top tumor clonotypes increased between baseline and 2 weeks post-radiation and then shrank by 4 weeks, which suggests that tumor-resident clones expanded only transiently. The single-armed trial design could not address effects of radiation dose or scheduling on the TCR repertoire. Because pretreatment tumor biopsies were not available, the study could not determine whether clonotypes were already present within the tumor at baseline. Blood repertoire dynamics were not followed beyond 4 weeks after treatment.

The immunoSEQ kit was used, according to the manufacturer's recommendations, to generate TCR beta libraries from genomic DNA. To prepare the libraries, a first multiplex PCR with proprietary primers was run, followed by a second PCR that added unique barcodes, and a bead cleanup was done after each round. A kit-provided positive control reaction and a negative control reaction were included in every sample batch. The final libraries underwent checking on an Agilent 4200 TapeStation D1000 ScreenTape, volumetric pooling, and quantification by qPCR. Sequencing was performed on an Illumina NextSeq500 using a MidOutput 150-cycle cartridge, with 156 Read1 cycles, 15 Index1 cycles, and the kit custom primers. The pooled library was loaded at around 0.98 pM, with a roughly 21% PhiX control spiked in. In the original analysis: The vendor-processed data were analyzed in R, and a clonotype was defined as all T cells that share the same CDR3 nucleotide sequence. For clone abundance analyses, frequencies were normalized to the 10,000 most abundant clones per sample. Public T cell clones, which averaged fewer than five per sample, were removed prior to analysis. A difference in abundance of at least 32-fold between compartments was used to define tumor-enriched and baseline blood-enriched clonotypes. A beta-binomial differential abundance model was applied to find clonotypes that expanded or contracted between blood time points. Tumor-blood repertoire similarity was measured with the Baroni-Urbani and Buser coefficient, and groups were compared using two-tailed Wilcoxon tests in R. The clones in this table, taken by TCRdb from immuneACCESS, are in-frame only. Not every clone is retained; where verified, under half of the shortfall comes from an unresolved V gene, and the cause of the rest is unknown. V and J calls and clone size are those listed in that table; D and trimming were worked out from the DNA. Across this sample there are 100,000 to 150,000 clones, with roughly 80% seen only once. The ten largest clones take up around 3% of the sample.

As regards this clone: Its antigen specificity is not known. No base quality information exists; no much larger clone differs at one position.

The time point label on this specimen signifies: baseline pretreatment blood. The sample's treatment or condition label, in plain terms: 15 Gy SBRT to primary tumor, nephrectomy 4 weeks later. Serial peripheral blood from radiation-treated patients was sampled at baseline, 2 weeks and 4 weeks after SBRT to track tumor-enriched clonotypes. Every patient's renal cell carcinoma showed clear cell pathology. The QIAamp DNA Blood Mini Kit (Qiagen) was used to prepare genomic DNA for TCR sequencing. The analyses included only samples that passed all quality control checks. CDR1 is given as SGHRS and CDR2 as YFSETQ, both from the germline V gene. V is shortened by 1 base, J by 4 bases, and the region joining them spans 10 bases. CDR3 length: 14 amino acids, cysteine to phenylalanine. The CDR3 DNA has 42 bases and is translated from base 1.

In this chain, TRBV5-1 is recombined with TRBJ2-3; a tentative D match to TRBD1 spans 6 bases. Sequenced material: blood, taken from a patient whose treatment included radiotherapy and nephrectomy. This receptor was identified in a woman aged 55-70 years with renal cell carcinoma. In nucleotides, the sequence is TGCGCCAGCAGCTTGACAGGGTTGGCAGATACGCAGTATTTT. Its translation is CASSLTGLADTQYF.